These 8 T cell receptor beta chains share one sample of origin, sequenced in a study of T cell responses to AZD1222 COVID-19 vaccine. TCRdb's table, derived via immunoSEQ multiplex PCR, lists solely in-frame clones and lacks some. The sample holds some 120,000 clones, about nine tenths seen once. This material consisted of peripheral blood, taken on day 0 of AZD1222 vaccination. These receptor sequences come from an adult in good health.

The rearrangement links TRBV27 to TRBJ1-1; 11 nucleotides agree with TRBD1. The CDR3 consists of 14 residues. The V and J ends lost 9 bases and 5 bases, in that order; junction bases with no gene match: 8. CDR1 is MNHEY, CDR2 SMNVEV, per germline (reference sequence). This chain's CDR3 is CASSGTGGWTEAFF. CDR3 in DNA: TGTGCCAGTTCCGGGACAGGGGGTTGGACTGAAGCTTTCTTT.

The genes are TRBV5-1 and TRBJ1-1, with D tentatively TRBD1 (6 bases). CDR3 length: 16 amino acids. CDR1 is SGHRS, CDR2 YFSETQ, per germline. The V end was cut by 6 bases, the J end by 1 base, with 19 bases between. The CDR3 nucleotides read TGCGCCAGCACCTCCTGGGGGGGCGGGACGAACACTGAAGCTTTCTTT. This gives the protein CASTSWGGGTNTEAFF.

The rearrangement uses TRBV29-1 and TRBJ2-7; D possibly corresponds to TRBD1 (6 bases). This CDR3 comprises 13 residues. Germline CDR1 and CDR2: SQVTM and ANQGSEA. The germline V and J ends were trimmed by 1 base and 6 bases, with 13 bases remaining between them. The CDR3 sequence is CSVEVTGNAEQYF. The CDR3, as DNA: TGCAGCGTTGAAGTTACAGGGAACGCCGAGCAGTACTTC.

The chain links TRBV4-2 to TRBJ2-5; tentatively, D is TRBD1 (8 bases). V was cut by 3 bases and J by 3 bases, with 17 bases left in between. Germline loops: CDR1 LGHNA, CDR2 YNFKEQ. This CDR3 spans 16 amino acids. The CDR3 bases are TGTGCCAGCAGCCAGGCTGACAGGGGAGGGGAAGAGACCCAGTACTTC. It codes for CASSQADRGGEETQYF.

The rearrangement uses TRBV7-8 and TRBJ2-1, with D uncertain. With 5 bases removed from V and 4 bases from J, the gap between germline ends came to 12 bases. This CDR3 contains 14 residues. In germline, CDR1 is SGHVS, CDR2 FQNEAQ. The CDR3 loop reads CASSASWEYNEQFF. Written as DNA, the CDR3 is TGTGCCAGCAGCGCCTCGTGGGAATACAATGAGCAGTTCTTC.

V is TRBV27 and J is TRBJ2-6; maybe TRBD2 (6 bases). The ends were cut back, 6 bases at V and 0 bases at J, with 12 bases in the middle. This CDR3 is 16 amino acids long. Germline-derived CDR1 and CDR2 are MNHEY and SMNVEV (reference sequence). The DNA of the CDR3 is TGTGCCAGCAGAATGTCCGGGGGCTCTGGGGCCAACGTCCTGACTTTC. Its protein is CASRMSGGSGANVLTF.

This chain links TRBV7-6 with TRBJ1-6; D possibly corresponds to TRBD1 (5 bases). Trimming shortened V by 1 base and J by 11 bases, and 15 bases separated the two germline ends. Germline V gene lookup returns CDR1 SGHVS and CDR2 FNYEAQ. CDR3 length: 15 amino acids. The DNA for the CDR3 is TGTGCCAGCAGCTTAGAGCGGACAATAACAGCACCCCTCCACTTT. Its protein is CASSLERTITAPLHF.

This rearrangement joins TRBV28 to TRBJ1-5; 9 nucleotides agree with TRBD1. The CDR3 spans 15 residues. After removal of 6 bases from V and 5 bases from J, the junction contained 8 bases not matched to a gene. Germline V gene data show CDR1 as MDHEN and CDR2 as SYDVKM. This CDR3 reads CASRFPGQGDQPQHF. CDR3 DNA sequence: TGTGCCAGCAGGTTCCCGGGACAGGGCGATCAGCCCCAGCATTTT. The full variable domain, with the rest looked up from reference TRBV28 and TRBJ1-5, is DVKVTQSSRYLVKRTGEKVFLECVQDMDHENMFWYRQDPGLGLRLIYFSYDVKMKEKGDIPEGYSVSREKKERFSLILESASTNQTSMYLCASRFPGQGDQPQHFGDGTRLSIL.